Here is one T cell receptor (beta chain) with its context. Its antigen remains unidentified. Germline V gene data show CDR1 as SGHRS and CDR2 as YFSETQ. Trimming removed 4 bases from V and 4 bases from J, with 11 bases in between. The CDR3 runs 13 residues. The data were taken from a study of identical twins. TCRdb reprocessed the 5' RACE reads via MiXCR and lists one record per CDR3 protein. Found here are around 1.7 million distinct CDR3 sequences, around a third of them singletons; the top ten hold 0.27%. Study-wide findings and caveats: Monozygotic twins shared more out-of-frame TCR alpha than recombination models predicted.

Sequencing was done on a sample of cord blood. This receptor was obtained from a newborn girl in good health. The chain links TRBV5-1 to TRBJ1-2; D remains unclear. DNA for the CDR3: TGCGCCAGCAGCGCCAACGGGGTCTATGGCTACACCTTC. It yields the protein CASSANGVYGYTF.